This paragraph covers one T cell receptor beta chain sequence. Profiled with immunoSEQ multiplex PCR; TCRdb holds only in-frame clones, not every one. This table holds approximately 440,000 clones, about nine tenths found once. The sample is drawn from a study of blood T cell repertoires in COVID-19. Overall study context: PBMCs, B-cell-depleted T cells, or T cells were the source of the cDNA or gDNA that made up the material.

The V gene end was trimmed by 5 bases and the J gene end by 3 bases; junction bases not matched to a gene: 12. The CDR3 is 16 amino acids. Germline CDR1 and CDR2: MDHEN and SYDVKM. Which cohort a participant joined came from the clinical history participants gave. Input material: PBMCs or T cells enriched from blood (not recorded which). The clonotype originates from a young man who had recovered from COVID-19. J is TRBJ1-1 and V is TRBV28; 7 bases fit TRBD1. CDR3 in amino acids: CASSSQGVGSDTEAFF. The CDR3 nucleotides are TGTGCCAGCAGTAGTCAGGGGGTCGGTAGTGACACTGAAGCTTTCTTT.